This T cell receptor (beta chain) originates from a study of T cells in Graves' hyperthyroidism and ophthalmopathy. Active moderate-to-severe ophthalmopathy, Clinical Activity Score at least 3, NOSPECS at least 4, under 3 months' duration. Together with thyroid ultrasound, orbital computed tomography, serum thyroxine and TRAb, clinical symptoms were used for diagnoses. The PBMCs had their origin in approximately 10 ml of fresh peripheral blood. RNA transcripts yielded amplified TCR beta CDR3 regions. RT-PCR in the first round (using the HTBI primer set) targeted the TCR CDR3. TCRdb ran MiXCR on the multiplex PCR reads and lists one entry per CDR3 protein. The sample gives about 350,000 distinct CDR3 sequences, less than 20% of which show up once; 15% to 17% is in the top ten. Study conclusions and caveats: Stable hyperthyroidism was separated from ophthalmopathy by a model based on 13 V-J features.

A remark on this clonotype: Its antigen is not known.

Germline V gene sequence: CDR1 MNHEY, CDR2 SVGEGT. The CDR3 totals 12 residues. Trimming took 7 bases from V and 6 from J, leaving 12 bases between them. Sequencing used blood. The clonotype originates from a woman aged 35 to 49 with Graves' ophthalmopathy. The chain recombines TRBV6-2 or TRBV6-3 with TRBJ1-2; possibly TRBD1 for D (5 bases). This CDR3 reads CASIDSSHGYTF. CDR3 sequence (DNA): TGTGCCAGCATCGACAGTTCCCATGGCTACACCTTC.